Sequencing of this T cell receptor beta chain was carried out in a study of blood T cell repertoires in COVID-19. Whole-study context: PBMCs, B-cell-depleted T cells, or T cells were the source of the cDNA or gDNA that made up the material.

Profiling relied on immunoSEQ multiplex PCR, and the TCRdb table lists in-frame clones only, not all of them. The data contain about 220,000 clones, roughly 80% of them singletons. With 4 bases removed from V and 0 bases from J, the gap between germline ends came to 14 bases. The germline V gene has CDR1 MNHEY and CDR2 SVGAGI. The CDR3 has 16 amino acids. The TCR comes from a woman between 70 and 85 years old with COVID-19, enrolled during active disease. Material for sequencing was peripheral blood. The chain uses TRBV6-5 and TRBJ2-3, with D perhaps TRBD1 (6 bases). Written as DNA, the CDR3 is TGTGCCAGCAGTTCCCACAGGGTGTGGAGCACAGATACGCAGTATTTT. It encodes CASSSHRVWSTDTQYF.